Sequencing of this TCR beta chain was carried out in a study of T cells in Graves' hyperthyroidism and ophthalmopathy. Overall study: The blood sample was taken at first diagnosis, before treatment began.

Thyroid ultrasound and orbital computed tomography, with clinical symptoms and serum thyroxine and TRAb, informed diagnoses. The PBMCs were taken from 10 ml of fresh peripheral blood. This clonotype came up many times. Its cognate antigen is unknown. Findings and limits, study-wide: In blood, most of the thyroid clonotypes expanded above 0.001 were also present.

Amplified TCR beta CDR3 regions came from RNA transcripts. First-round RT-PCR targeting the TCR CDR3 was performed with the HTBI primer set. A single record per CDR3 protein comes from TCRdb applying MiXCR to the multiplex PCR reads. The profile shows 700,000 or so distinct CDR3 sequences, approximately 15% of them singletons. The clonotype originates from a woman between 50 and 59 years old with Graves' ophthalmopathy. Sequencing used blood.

CDR3 DNA sequence: TGTGCCAGTAGCCCACTCGTTATTCTCTCCTACAATGAGCAGTTCTTC. This codes for CASSPLVILSYNEQFF. V is TRBV19 and J is TRBJ2-1; no reliable D call. The CDR3 loop spans 16 amino acids. Per germline, CDR1 LNHDA and CDR2 SQIVND (reference sequence). The V end lost 6 bases, the J end lost 0 bases, and 15 bases lay between the germline ends.